These 32 T cell receptor beta chains were all obtained from the same sample, sequenced in a study of a mutant IDH1 vaccine in newly diagnosed glioma. Their antigens remain unidentified. As to time point: week 47, end of study. The study gave 300 ug of mutant IDH1 20-mer peptide per vaccine dose, with topical imiquimod. Generated by immunoSEQ multiplex PCR, the TCRdb table keeps only in-frame clones and is missing some. This table has fewer than 55,000 clones, 65% appearing once. The source was peripheral blood mononuclear cells (PBMCs), collected from a glioma patient whose treatment included an IDH1 peptide vaccine. These receptors all come from a man aged 35 to 55 with glioma. Some clones in this sample may be carry-over from other donors' samples.

The chain links TRBV18 to TRBJ1-2, with D hard to call. CDR1 KGHSH and CDR2 LQKENI come from the germline V gene. The CDR3 sequence is 14 residues long. The V and J ends lost 4 bases and 1 base respectively, with 10 bases between them. DNA of the CDR3: TGTGCCAGCTCACTGGCGCAGTATAACTATGGCTACACCTTC. Amino acid sequence: CASSLAQYNYGYTF.

This clone has only one observation. The V call is TRBV7-6, the J call TRBJ2-5; no clear D. The V and J ends lost 2 bases and 5 bases respectively, with 3 bases between them. There are 11 residues in the CDR3. The germline V gene has CDR1 SGHVS and CDR2 FNYEAQ. The CDR3 nucleotides read TGTGCCAGCAGCTTAAAGGAGACCCAGTACTTC. It codes for CASSLKETQYF.

V is TRBV27 and J is TRBJ2-7; 8 nucleotides line up with TRBD1. The CDR3 runs 15 residues. Germline V CDR1 and CDR2: MNHEY, SMNVEV (reference sequence). The junction had 5 bases not matched to a gene; V was cut back by 3 bases and J by 1 base. This CDR3 is CASSFSGQGSYEQYF. The CDR3, as DNA: TGTGCCAGCAGTTTTTCCGGACAGGGTTCCTACGAGCAGTACTTC.

The chain uses TRBV29-1 and TRBJ2-1; D not resolved. The germline V gene encodes CDR1 SQVTM and CDR2 ANQGSEA. Trimming removed 4 bases at V and 7 bases at J, with 14 bases between. This CDR3 has 13 residues. CDR3 sequence: CSVGWKSTNEQFF. CDR3 DNA: TGCAGCGTTGGGTGGAAGTCTACAAATGAGCAGTTCTTC.

J is TRBJ1-6 and V is TRBV5-1; 8 nucleotides match TRBD1. V lost 4 bases and J lost 0; bases outside the gene matches: 6. Germline CDR1 is SGHRS and CDR2 is YFSETQ. The CDR3 loop spans 17 amino acids. In nucleotides, the CDR3 is TGCGCCAGCAGCCTCGGACAGGGAAGCTCCTATAATTCACCCCTCCACTTT. Its translation: CASSLGQGSSYNSPLHF.

The V and J genes are TRBV5-1 and TRBJ1-4; D is possibly TRBD1 (5 bases). There are 16 residues in the CDR3. Germline assignment: CDR1 SGHRS and CDR2 YFSETQ. V was clipped by 0 bases and J by 4 bases, with 13 bases between them. The CDR3 coding sequence is TGCGCCAGCAGCTTGGAGGCAGGGAGGGGTAATGAAAAACTGTTTTTT. Amino acid sequence: CASSLEAGRGNEKLFF.

The chain joins TRBV2 to TRBJ2-1, with D hard to call. CDR1 and CDR2 (germline): SNHLY, FYNNEI. The germline V and J ends were trimmed by 4 bases and 8 bases, with 15 bases remaining between them. The CDR3 is 14 residues long. CDR3 loop: CASSVASYRDEQFF. The CDR3 DNA sequence: TGTGCCAGCAGTGTGGCTAGTTATAGGGATGAGCAGTTCTTC.

The chain combines TRBV4-1 with TRBJ1-5, with D possibly matching TRBD1 (6 bases). V shed 0 bases and J shed 4 bases, with 10 bases lying between them. The CDR3 is 15 residues long. Germline values: CDR1 MGHRA, CDR2 YSYEKL. The CDR3 coding sequence is TGCGCCAGCAGCCAAGATGGACAGCCTAATCAGCCCCAGCATTTT. Translated: CASSQDGQPNQPQHF.

The chain carries TRBV6-6 and TRBJ2-1; 8 nucleotides match TRBD1. J gave up 5 bases and V 2 bases, and 5 bases lay outside the gene matches. Per the germline V gene, CDR1 is MNHNY and CDR2 is SVGAGI (reference sequence). The CDR3 runs to 15 residues. The CDR3: CASSYAGTGDNEQFF. The CDR3, as DNA: TGTGCCAGCAGTTACGCCGGGACAGGAGACAATGAGCAGTTCTTC.

The CDR3 protein is CASSLRDRTSDEQFF. The DNA for the CDR3 is TGCGCCAGCAGCTTGCGGGACAGGACTTCCGATGAGCAGTTCTTC. J is TRBJ2-1 and V is TRBV4-1; 8 nucleotides align to TRBD1. The CDR3 is 15 amino acids. The germline V gene has CDR1 MGHRA and CDR2 YSYEKL. J lost 8 bases, V lost 5 bases, and 11 bases had no gene match.

This chain joins TRBV19 and TRBJ2-7, with 9 bases identical to TRBD1. The CDR3 spans 14 residues. J lost 1 base, V lost 6 bases, and 4 bases had no gene match. Germline values: CDR1 LNHDA, CDR2 SQIVND (reference sequence). The CDR3 spells CASRRGQGSYEQYF. The CDR3 DNA is TGTGCCAGTAGACGTGGACAGGGGTCCTACGAGCAGTACTTC.

V gene TRBV5-1 combines with J gene TRBJ2-3; the match to TRBD2 covers 14 bases. The length of the CDR3 is 17 residues. The germline V gene encodes CDR1 SGHRS and CDR2 YFSETQ. V was pared by 2 bases and J by 7 bases, with 9 bases of the junction left unmatched. The CDR3 bases are TGCGCCAGCAGCTTAGGGGGGACTAGCGGGGGTTTAAATACGCAGTATTTT. It is translated as CASSLGGTSGGLNTQYF.

This chain joins TRBV11-2 and TRBJ2-7; maybe TRBD2 (6 bases). Trimming took off 2 bases at V and 4 bases at J, with 9 bases between the two ends. CDR3 length: 13 amino acids. Germline V gene lookup returns CDR1 SGHAT and CDR2 FQNNGV. The CDR3 DNA reads TGTGCCAGCAGCTTATGGGGGGAGTACGAGCAGTACTTC. This sequence encodes CASSLWGEYEQYF.

The chain joins TRBV4-1 to TRBJ2-1; D possibly uses TRBD1 or TRBD2 (5 bases each). The CDR3 is 17 residues long. Per germline, CDR1 MGHRA and CDR2 YSYEKL. V lost 4 bases to trimming and J lost 6 bases, with 22 bases between them. The CDR3 nucleotides read TGCGCCAGCAGCCTGGGACCGGAACTGGGCGCTATCAATGAGCAGTTCTTC. This codes for CASSLGPELGAINEQFF.

The gene calls are TRBV6-1 and TRBJ2-7; 8 nucleotides agree with TRBD2. V trimming: 6 bases; J trimming: 2 bases; junction bases outside the gene matches: 9. Germline lookup yields CDR1 MNHNS and CDR2 SASEGT. This CDR3 contains 15 residues. This chain's CDR3 is CASRGGAGAAYEQYF. CDR3 DNA: TGTGCCAGCAGGGGGGGAGCGGGGGCCGCCTACGAGCAGTACTTC.

This clone was counted only a few times. The CDR3 sequence is CASSVRGGTEAFF. The CDR3 DNA follows: TGTGCCAGCAGCGTTCGGGGAGGCACTGAAGCTTTCTTT. The V and J genes are TRBV9 and TRBJ1-1; D not certain. Deletions cut 2 bases from V and 4 bases from J, with 9 bases between. CDR1 and CDR2 (germline): SGDLS, YYNGEE. The CDR3 runs to 13 residues.

This CDR3 is CATRTTDEQYF. As DNA, the CDR3 is TGTGCCACGCGCACAACCGACGAGCAGTACTTC. The chain uses TRBV2 and TRBJ2-7, with D unclear. The V end was cut by 10 bases, the J end by 5 bases, with 12 bases between. The CDR3 has 11 amino acids. Germline loops: CDR1 SNHLY, CDR2 FYNNEI. The variable domain in full, completed from reference TRBV2 and TRBJ2-7, reads EPEVTQTPSHQVTQMGQEVILRCVPISNHLYFYWYRQILGQKVEFLVSFYNNEISEKSEIFDDQFSVERPDGSNFTLKIRSTKLEDSAMYFCATRTTDEQYFGPGTRLTVT.

The rearrangement links TRBV5-1 to TRBJ2-5, with 7 positions matching TRBD1. The CDR3 contains 16 residues. The germline V gene encodes CDR1 SGHRS and CDR2 YFSETQ. V lost 4 bases and J lost 2; bases outside the gene matches: 11. CDR3: CASSPRQGQGQETQYF. Here the CDR3 DNA reads TGCGCCAGCAGCCCCCGACAGGGCCAAGGGCAAGAGACCCAGTACTTC. The whole variable domain, remainder taken from reference TRBV5-1 and TRBJ2-5, is KAGVTQTPRYLIKTRGQQVTLSCSPISGHRSVSWYQQTPGQGLQFLFEYFSETQRNKGNFPGRFSGRQFSNSRSEMNVSTLELGDSALYLCASSPRQGQGQETQYFGPGTRLLVL.

The V call is TRBV19, the J call TRBJ1-5, with D possibly being TRBD1 (6 bases). The germline V gene encodes CDR1 LNHDA and CDR2 SQIVND (reference sequence). There are 15 residues in the CDR3. The germline V and J ends were trimmed by 8 bases and 2 bases, with 16 bases remaining between them. The CDR3 loop reads CASEAASGGNQPQHF. For the CDR3, the DNA is TGTGCCAGTGAAGCGGCCTCAGGGGGCAATCAGCCCCAGCATTTT.

This clone showed up just a few times. The V gene is TRBV7-8, the J gene TRBJ1-6, with D possibly TRBD1 on 5 matching bases. Trimming removed 1 base from V and 6 bases from J, with 10 bases in between. The CDR3 consists of 15 residues. Per the germline V gene, CDR1 is SGHVS and CDR2 is FQNEAQ. This CDR3 reads CASSLDPGPNSPLHF. The CDR3 coding sequence is TGTGCCAGCAGCTTAGATCCAGGGCCTAATTCACCCCTCCACTTT.

The chain recombines TRBV5-4 with TRBJ2-5; 7 nucleotides agree with TRBD2. This CDR3 spans 13 amino acids. CDR1 is SGHNT and CDR2 is YYREEE in the germline V gene (reference sequence). Unmatched junction bases numbered 2, after V lost 1 base and J lost 5 bases. The CDR3 DNA follows: TGTGCCAGCAGCTTGAGCGGGGCGGAGACCCAGTACTTC. The encoded protein is CASSLSGAETQYF.

The chain links TRBV7-8 to TRBJ2-3; the D is unclear. The CDR3 runs to 11 residues. Trimming stripped 0 bases from V and 9 bases from J, with 4 bases between. CDR1 is SGHVS, CDR2 FQNEAQ, per germline. In DNA, the CDR3 is TGTGCCAGCAGCTTAGCGGGGACGCAGTATTTT. Translated: CASSLAGTQYF.

The chain is built from TRBV29-1 and TRBJ1-2, with D unclear. The germline V gene encodes CDR1 SQVTM and CDR2 ANQGSEA. With 0 bases removed from V and 3 bases from J, the gap between germline ends came to 8 bases. This CDR3 region has 13 residues. CDR3 protein: CSVEDSGDYGYTF. CDR3 DNA sequence: TGCAGCGTTGAAGATTCCGGGGACTATGGCTACACCTTC.

The rearrangement uses TRBV5-8 and TRBJ1-2; D is perhaps TRBD1 (6 bases). V lost 4 bases, J lost 0 bases, and 10 bases lay in between. This CDR3 has 14 residues. The germline V gene has CDR1 SGHTS and CDR2 YDEGEE. In DNA form, the CDR3 reads TGTGCCAGCAGCGCCTACAGGGCTAACTATGGCTACACCTTC. It specifies CASSAYRANYGYTF.

This clone was seen more than once but under ten times. CDR3 protein: CASSGSGGQPQHF. DNA of the CDR3: TGTGCCAGCAGCGGTTCAGGGGGGCAGCCCCAGCATTTT. The J gene is TRBJ1-5, the V gene TRBV9, with TRBD1 matching 7 bases. There are 13 residues in the CDR3. J gave up 7 bases and V 3 bases, and 4 bases lay outside the gene matches. The germline V gene has CDR1 SGDLS and CDR2 YYNGEE.

This clone has a handful of counts. CDR3 in amino acids: CASSSNAGWDIQYF. CDR3 bases: TGTGCCAGCAGCTCCAATGCAGGTTGGGACATTCAGTACTTC. The rearrangement joins TRBV7-8 to TRBJ2-4; unclear D gene. Germline CDR1 reads SGHVS; CDR2 reads FQNEAQ. The V gene lost 4 bases and the J gene lost 8 bases, with 15 bases spanning the gap. The CDR3 contains 14 residues.

The chain couples TRBV2 to TRBJ1-4, with TRBD1 as a possible D gene (5 bases). Trimming removed 6 bases at V and 2 bases at J, with 13 bases between. CDR1 is SNHLY and CDR2 is FYNNEI in the germline V gene. There are 15 residues in the CDR3. The CDR3 DNA reads TGTGCCAGCAGGGGAGGGAGACAGACTAATGAAAAACTGTTTTTT. Its translation is CASRGGRQTNEKLFF. The whole variable domain, remainder taken from reference TRBV2 and TRBJ1-4, is EPEVTQTPSHQVTQMGQEVILRCVPISNHLYFYWYRQILGQKVEFLVSFYNNEISEKSEIFDDQFSVERPDGSNFTLKIRSTKLEDSAMYFCASRGGRQTNEKLFFGSGTQLSVL.

The chain uses TRBV6-5 and TRBJ1-1; perhaps TRBD1 as D (6 bases). The CDR3 is made up of 15 amino acids. Germline V lookup: CDR1 MNHEY, CDR2 SVGAGI. The ends were cut back, 2 bases at V and 5 bases at J, with 15 bases in the middle. DNA for the CDR3: TGTGCCAGCAGTTACGTGGGGACGAGGGGGACTGAAGCTTTCTTT. It specifies CASSYVGTRGTEAFF.

The chain combines TRBV7-9 with TRBJ2-1; TRBD2 aligns across 9 bases. CDR1 is SEHNR, CDR2 FQNEAQ, per germline (reference sequence). The CDR3 sequence is 17 residues long. V gave up 4 bases and J gave up 7 bases; unmatched junction bases: 14. The CDR3 nucleotides are TGTGCCAGCAGCTCGGCAACTGCGGGGGGGCTTTGGAATGAGCAGTTCTTC. Amino acid sequence: CASSSATAGGLWNEQFF.

The chain combines TRBV9 with TRBJ2-7, with TRBD2 identical over 13 bases. CDR1 is SGDLS and CDR2 is YYNGEE in the germline V gene. Trimming cost V 2 bases and J 0 bases; bases outside gene matches: 2. The CDR3 is 16 amino acids. The CDR3 region is CASSVGLAGTSYEQYF. CDR3 DNA: TGTGCCAGCAGCGTGGGACTAGCGGGGACCTCCTACGAGCAGTACTTC.

The gene calls are TRBV10-1 and TRBJ2-7, with D perhaps being TRBD1 or TRBD2 (6 bases each). The CDR3 runs to 15 residues. The germline V gene has CDR1 WNHNN and CDR2 SYGVQD (reference sequence). The V end was cut by 2 bases, the J end by 3 bases, with 14 bases between. The CDR3 loop reads CASSERRVRGYEQYF. For the CDR3, the DNA is TGCGCCAGCAGTGAGAGGAGGGTCAGGGGCTACGAGCAGTACTTC.

The chain is built from TRBV30 and TRBJ1-3; a weak D match, TRBD1 (6 bases). V was trimmed by 5 bases and J by 0 bases, leaving 11 bases between them. Germline CDR1 and CDR2: GTSNPN and SVGIG (reference sequence). This CDR3 comprises 14 residues. This CDR3 is CAWGQSHSGNTIYF. CDR3 DNA sequence: TGTGCCTGGGGACAGTCCCACTCTGGAAACACCATATATTTT.